This T cell receptor (beta chain) is drawn from a study of naive and memory T cell subsets. From the second PCR step, alpha and beta chains were amplified apart. Worth noting for this clonotype: Its target is unknown.

Findings and caveats of the study: Over 95% of naive TCR sequences appeared only once after error correction, unlike memory subsets.

Two oligonucleotides, mixed equimolar, formed the beta constant-region primer covering TRBC1 and TRBC2. Nested alpha and beta constant-region primers with the SP2 primer drove four PCR rounds on ligated cDNA. An oligonucleotide with the SP2 primer and a 12-nucleotide UMI was ligated to the cDNA 3' end. TCRdb independently ran MiXCR on the UMI-ligation and nested PCR reads; one entry per CDR3 protein. The sample has roughly 7,500 distinct CDR3 sequences; around 28% are singletons. The sequencing sample was made of CD8+ TEMRA cells from blood. Subset reported: effector memory re-expressing CD45RA, CD45RA+ CD27-. This clonotype was sampled from a human donor in good health.

CDR3 bases: TGTGCCTGGAGTGGAGCGGGAGGAACCTACGAGCAGTACTTC. This encodes CAWSGAGGTYEQYF. This sequence joins TRBV30 and TRBJ2-7, with 9 bases aligning to TRBD2. The CDR3 covers 14 residues. CDR1 and CDR2 (germline): GTSNPN, SVGIG (reference sequence). V dropped 1 base and J dropped 2; count of bases not matched to a gene: 3.